The sequence of this TCR beta chain was determined in a study of cytomegalovirus exposure and HLA in healthy donors. Primers for the PCR totalled 60 Vbeta and 13 Jbeta. The method was immunoSEQ multiplex PCR; TCRdb's version includes in-frame clones alone and lacks a portion of them. The sample has approximately 200,000 clones, 70% to 75% seen once. Sequenced: PBMCs. This receptor was taken from a woman in her twenties or thirties in good health and CMV-seropositive.

The CDR3 sequence is CASSEPGLISYEQYF. In DNA, the CDR3 is TGCGCCAGCAGTGAACCAGGACTCATCTCCTACGAGCAGTACTTC. The chain links TRBV10-2 to TRBJ2-7; D is perhaps TRBD2 (5 bases). The germline gives CDR1 WSHSY, CDR2 SAAADI. This CDR3 is 15 amino acids long. Trimming cost V 3 bases and J 0 bases, with 12 bases left between them.